The 20 T cell receptor beta chains presented below share a single source sample, sequenced in a study of cytomegalovirus exposure and HLA in healthy donors (dated by TCRdb to between 2016 and 2019). Library generation was performed with the immunoSEQ multiplex PCR assay. The multiplex PCR relied on a mix of 60 forward primers for TCR Vbeta segments and 13 reverse primers for TCR Jbeta segments. As stored in TCRdb, this immuneACCESS dataset retains in-frame rearrangements with V and J assigned. A fraction of the clones does not appear; measured against another copy, unresolved V genes explain less than half of the discrepancy, and the remainder lacks a known reason. The sample table shows 100,000 or so clones, and about 69% are seen once. Around 4.8% of the sample lies in the top ten. Sample: PBMCs. The receptors originated from a human donor in good health.

This clone was counted a few times. This chain connects TRBV7-9 to TRBJ1-4; D remains unclear. V lost 2 bases, J lost 6 bases, and 13 bases lay in between. This CDR3 comprises 15 residues. Germline loops: CDR1 SEHNR, CDR2 FQNEAQ (reference sequence). In nucleotides, the CDR3 is TGTGCCAGCAGCTTAAGGCGCCATGAGGATGAAAAACTGTTTTTT. It is translated as CASSLRRHEDEKLFF.

The sample holds one count of this clone. V gene TRBV27 combines with J gene TRBJ1-2; no clear D gene. The CDR3 runs to 13 residues. V was pared by 3 bases and J by 2 bases, with 7 bases between. Germline values: CDR1 MNHEY, CDR2 SMNVEV (reference sequence). CDR3 bases: TGTGCCAGCAGTTTTGGGCAGAACTATGGCTACACCTTC. It translates to CASSFGQNYGYTF.

The J gene is TRBJ2-7, the V gene TRBV7-9; tentative D call: TRBD1 (5 bases). From germline, CDR1 is SEHNR and CDR2 FQNEAQ (reference sequence). V was cut by 4 bases and J by 3 bases, with 7 bases left in between. The CDR3 runs 12 residues. This CDR3 is CASSYQGYEQYF. Written as DNA, the CDR3 is TGTGCCAGCAGCTACCAGGGCTACGAGCAGTACTTC.

This rearrangement joins TRBV12-5 to TRBJ1-5; 9 bases are shared with TRBD1. Germline V lookup: CDR1 LGHNT, CDR2 FRNRAP. J was trimmed by 9 bases and V by 2 bases; bases with no gene match: 11. This CDR3 contains 16 residues. The CDR3, as DNA: TGTGCTAGTGGTTTGTCCACAGGGGGCGGTTCAGGGCCCCAGCATTTT. This translates into CASGLSTGGGSGPQHF.

This chain joins TRBV19 and TRBJ2-7; 13 bases agree with TRBD2. Per the germline V gene, CDR1 is LNHDA and CDR2 is SQIVND (reference sequence). Trimming at V came to 5 bases and at J to 3 bases, leaving 4 bases not matched to a gene. This CDR3 is 15 amino acids long. The CDR3 coding sequence is TGTGCCAGTAGTTTACGGACTAGCGGGAGCTACGAGCAGTACTTC. It encodes CASSLRTSGSYEQYF.

The genes are TRBV11-1 and TRBJ2-1; D gene ambiguous. V was clipped by 6 bases and J by 3 bases, with 6 bases between them. The CDR3 contains 12 residues. The germline V gene encodes CDR1 SGHAT and CDR2 FQDESV (reference sequence). The CDR3 DNA reads TGTGCCAGCAGAACAAACTACAATGAGCAGTTCTTC. This codes for CASRTNYNEQFF.

This clone was observed a handful of times. The chain combines TRBV11-1 with TRBJ2-3, with TRBD2 identical over 11 bases. The CDR3 loop spans 16 amino acids. V lost 0 bases to trimming and J lost 5 bases; unmatched junction nucleotides: 4. CDR1 and CDR2 from the germline V gene are SGHAT and FQDESV (reference sequence). The DNA of the CDR3 is TGTGCCAGCAGCTTAGCGGCAGGACTAGCGGGAGATACGCAGTATTTT. This translates into CASSLAAGLAGDTQYF.

A word on this clone: Other DNA sequences in the sample encode the same CDR3. The V and J genes are TRBV6-5 and TRBJ1-1; no firm D call. Deletions cut 6 bases from V and 6 bases from J, with 20 bases between. In germline, CDR1 is MNHEY, CDR2 SVGAGI. The length of the CDR3 is 15 residues. CDR3 loop: CASSQIGSLAPEAFF. CDR3 DNA: TGTGCCAGCAGCCAGATTGGGAGCCTGGCTCCTGAAGCTTTCTTT.

This clone has only one observation. The rearrangement uses TRBV25-1 and TRBJ2-1; 8 bases map to TRBD2. Germline CDR1 is MGHDK and CDR2 is SYGVNS. Trimming removed 4 bases from V and 2 bases from J; junction bases left unmatched: 7. The CDR3 has 16 amino acids. CDR3 sequence reads: CASSVGGSGTYNEQFF. CDR3 coding DNA: TGTGCCAGCAGTGTGGGTGGTAGCGGGACCTACAATGAGCAGTTCTTC.

This chain joins TRBV21-1 and TRBJ2-7; the D call TRBD1 from the table was never checked on the DNA. TRBV21-1 is reported as a pseudogene. There are 17 residues in the CDR3. CDR3 coding DNA: TGTGCCAGCAGCAAAATACGTCCTGAGACAGGATCATACGAGCAGTACTTC. This encodes CASSKIRPETGSYEQYF.

The rearrangement joins TRBV6-5 to TRBJ2-1; D perhaps matches TRBD2 (6 bases). The CDR3 contains 13 residues. The germline V gene encodes CDR1 MNHEY and CDR2 SVGAGI. The ends were cut back, 6 bases at V and 10 bases at J, with 16 bases in the middle. Here the CDR3 reads CASSPGGLGEQFF. The CDR3 region has the DNA TGTGCCAGCAGCCCTGGAGGGTTGGGAGAGCAGTTCTTC.

The V gene is TRBV27, the J gene TRBJ2-1, with D maybe TRBD2 (5 bases). V was pared by 5 bases and J by 7 bases, with 21 bases between. CDR1 and CDR2 from the germline V gene are MNHEY and SMNVEV (reference sequence). There are 16 residues in the CDR3. The CDR3: CASSPWTHSGWNEQFF. CDR3 coding DNA: TGTGCCAGCAGTCCGTGGACCCACTCGGGATGGAATGAGCAGTTCTTC.

Only a few counts were recorded for this clone. This rearrangement joins TRBV7-9 to TRBJ2-7, with unresolved D. Germline V gene data show CDR1 as SEHNR and CDR2 as FQNEAQ (reference sequence). The V and J ends lost 4 bases and 4 bases respectively, with 5 bases between them. This CDR3 spans 11 amino acids. The DNA of the CDR3 is TGTGCCAGCAGCTATATGTACGAGCAGTACTTC. This gives the protein CASSYMYEQYF. Combining the CDR3 with reference TRBV7-9 and TRBJ2-7 gives the whole variable domain DTGVSQNPRHKITKRGQNVTFRCDPISEHNRLYWYRQTLGQGPEFLTYFQNEAQLEKSRLLSDRFSAERPKGSFSTLEIQRTEQGDSAMYLCASSYMYEQYFGPGTRLTVT.

This clone has only a few counts. The chain couples TRBV9 to TRBJ2-2; 7 nucleotides agree with TRBD2. Looked up from germline, CDR1 is SGDLS and CDR2 is YYNGEE. There are 15 residues in the CDR3. V was pared by 1 base and J by 1 base, with 1 base of the junction left unmatched. The CDR3 protein is CASSVQRENTGELFF. The CDR3 bases are TGTGCCAGCAGCGTACAGCGGGAGAACACCGGGGAGCTGTTTTTT.

The chain employs TRBV4-1 and TRBJ2-7, with TRBD2 matching 12 bases. The germline V gene encodes CDR1 MGHRA and CDR2 YSYEKL. V was clipped by 5 bases and J by 5 bases; unmatched bases: 16. CDR3 length equals 18 residues. CDR3 nucleotide sequence: TGCGCCAGCAGCAGCGGCGAAAATTGGTCTAGCGGGAGGGACGAGCAGTACTTC. Protein product: CASSSGENWSSGRDEQYF.

The rearrangement links TRBV7-6 to TRBJ1-1, with 10 bases lining up with TRBD1. The trim removed 7 bases at V and 4 bases at J, leaving 9 bases unmatched. The germline gives CDR1 SGHVS, CDR2 FNYEAQ. The CDR3 loop spans 15 amino acids. The CDR3 DNA follows: TGTGCCAGCACCCTAAGACAGGGGGCCGGCACTGAAGCTTTCTTT. Translation gives CASTLRQGAGTEAFF.

This clone came up a few times. This chain uses TRBV18 with TRBJ2-6, with 8 bases lining up with TRBD1. This CDR3 is built from 18 residues. The V segment lost 3 bases and the J segment 0 bases; nucleotides outside the gene matches: 7. Germline loops: CDR1 KGHSH, CDR2 LQKENI. CDR3 region: CASSPGQVIFSGANVLTF. Written as DNA, the CDR3 is TGTGCCAGCTCACCGGGACAGGTGATTTTCTCTGGGGCCAACGTCCTGACTTTC.

This clone occurred once. V usage is TRBV27 and J usage is TRBJ2-1; D is perhaps TRBD1 (5 bases). Germline V lookup: CDR1 MNHEY, CDR2 SMNVEV (reference sequence). The V end was cut by 3 bases, the J end by 7 bases, with 13 bases between. The CDR3 consists of 14 residues. This chain's CDR3 is CASSFSQGLNEQFF. DNA of the CDR3: TGTGCCAGCAGTTTTTCCCAGGGCCTAAATGAGCAGTTCTTC.

The chain joins TRBV2 to TRBJ2-2, with D maybe TRBD2 (6 bases). CDR1 and CDR2 (germline): SNHLY, FYNNEI. CDR3 length: 12 amino acids. Trimming cost V 9 bases and J 7 bases, with 12 bases left between them. In DNA, the CDR3 is TGTGCCAGGAAACTAGCTAACGGGGAGCTGTTTTTT. As protein: CARKLANGELFF.

This clone was observed a few times. J is TRBJ2-3 and V is TRBV19; TRBD2 agrees at 8 bases. The CDR3 length is 15 residues. Germline lookup yields CDR1 LNHDA and CDR2 SQIVND (reference sequence). V lost 7 bases and J lost 0; bases outside the gene matches: 6. This CDR3 is CASMVASGSTDTQYF. The CDR3 region has the DNA TGTGCCAGTATGGTGGCTAGCGGGAGCACAGATACGCAGTATTTT.